This TCR beta chain came from a study of identical twins. MiXCR, run by TCRdb on the 5' RACE reads, gives a single entry per CDR3 protein. Of some 1,600,000 distinct CDR3 sequences in the sample, more than 30% were seen once. Study-wide findings and caveats: Within monozygotic twins, out-of-frame TCR alpha sharing was underestimated by the models. Surplus twin overlap in beta out-of-frame sequences was less pronounced. Out-of-frame alpha sequences shared by twins showed excess low generation probability.

Donors were all healthy Caucasians. Worth noting for this clonotype: Its antigen is unknown.

V lost 7 bases and J lost 0; bases outside the gene matches: 4. The CDR3 is 14 amino acids. CDR1 is MDHEN, CDR2 SYDVKM, per germline. The clonotype originates from a newborn girl in good health. Sequencing was carried out using cord blood. The rearrangement uses TRBV28 and TRBJ2-7; 9 nucleotides agree with TRBD1. CDR3 in amino acids: CASTTGGGSYEQYF. In nucleotides, the CDR3 is TGTGCCAGCACGACAGGGGGAGGCTCCTACGAGCAGTACTTC.